The 24 T cell receptor beta chains given below trace back to one sample, sequenced in a study of shared clonotypes between healthy human individuals. Libraries were prepared by immunoSEQ multiplex PCR; TCRdb keeps only in-frame clonotypes and omits some of them. Of about 680,000 clones listed, 74% are singletons. Input material: memory CD4+ T cells sorted from blood. As to subset: CD45RA-negative fraction. Receptors originate from a woman aged 25 to 39 in good health.

With regard to this clone: The same CDR3 also results from other DNA sequences found in this sample. The chain is built from TRBV14 and TRBJ2-2, with 7 nucleotides matching TRBD2. This CDR3 has 16 amino acids. CDR1 SGHDN and CDR2 FVKESK come from the germline V gene. Trimming cost V 1 base and J 5 bases; bases outside gene matches: 7. CDR3 DNA sequence: TGTGCCAGCAGCCAAGGGAGGGGAGCGGGGACCGGGGAGCTGTTTTTT. It specifies CASSQGRGAGTGELFF.

The genes are TRBV5-6 and TRBJ1-2; D remains unclear. The CDR3 sequence is 14 residues long. Germline V gene sequence: CDR1 SGHDT, CDR2 YYEEEE. Between the trimmed V and J ends, which lost 0 bases and 4 bases, there was a span of 10 bases. The CDR3 loop is CASSLVQDFYGYTF. The DNA of the CDR3 is TGTGCCAGCAGCTTGGTCCAGGACTTCTATGGCTACACCTTC.

The chain recombines TRBV7-2 with TRBJ2-4; 9 bases agree with TRBD2. Germline V lookup: CDR1 SGHTA, CDR2 FQGNSA. The length of the CDR3 is 13 residues. Trimming took 6 bases from V and 9 from J; bases not matched to a gene: 6. CDR3 sequence: CASSLPTSGIQYF. CDR3 in DNA: TGTGCCAGCAGTTTACCGACTAGCGGCATTCAGTACTTC.

The chain has TRBV28 and TRBJ1-4; TRBD1 is a possible D gene (5 bases). V dropped 7 bases and J dropped 7 bases, with 7 bases sitting between them. CDR3 length: 11 amino acids. Germline lookup yields CDR1 MDHEN and CDR2 SYDVKM. The CDR3 DNA reads as TGTGCCAGCATGGGGGTTGAAAAACTGTTTTTT. Its protein is CASMGVEKLFF.

V is TRBV5-6 and J is TRBJ2-7, with D perhaps matching TRBD2 (6 bases). V lost 1 base and J lost 2, with 7 bases in between. The CDR3 covers 13 residues. In germline, CDR1 is SGHDT, CDR2 YYEEEE. CDR3 loop: CASSLWGAYEQYF. CDR3 coding DNA: TGTGCCAGCAGCTTGTGGGGGGCCTACGAGCAGTACTTC.

This clone was seen a few times. The chain combines TRBV2 with TRBJ2-1; D is undetermined. The CDR3 totals 13 residues. CDR1 and CDR2 (germline): SNHLY, FYNNEI. The V end lost 5 bases, the J end lost 4 bases, and 9 bases lay between the germline ends. The CDR3 is CASSPQTYNEQFF. In DNA form, the CDR3 reads TGTGCCAGCAGTCCCCAAACTTACAATGAGCAGTTCTTC. Full variable domain (outside the CDR3, taken from reference TRBV2 and TRBJ2-1): EPEVTQTPSHQVTQMGQEVILRCVPISNHLYFYWYRQILGQKVEFLVSFYNNEISEKSEIFDDQFSVERPDGSNFTLKIRSTKLEDSAMYFCASSPQTYNEQFFGPGTRLTVL.

The rearrangement joins TRBV7-6 to TRBJ2-5, with 16 bases fitting TRBD2. The CDR3 extends over 18 amino acids. Germline CDR1 and CDR2: SGHVS and FNYEAQ. Trimming removed 5 bases from V and 4 bases from J; junction bases left unmatched: 10. CDR3 sequence reads: CASSRPGLAGGGGETQYF. The DNA for the CDR3 is TGTGCCAGCAGCAGACCGGGACTAGCGGGAGGGGGCGGAGAGACCCAGTACTTC.

The chain is built from TRBV29-1 and TRBJ2-2; TRBD1 or TRBD2 may be the D gene (5 bases each). This CDR3 has 15 residues. The V end was cut by 8 bases, the J end by 1 base, with 17 bases between. The germline gives CDR1 SQVTM, CDR2 ANQGSEA. DNA for the CDR3: TGCAGCCCCATCGGGGACCTCCGGAACACCGGGGAGCTGTTTTTT. This translates into CSPIGDLRNTGELFF.

The CDR3, as DNA: TGTGCCAGCAGCTCAGTAGCGGGAAAGAACACCGGGGAGCTGTTTTTT. As protein: CASSSVAGKNTGELFF. This rearrangement joins TRBV7-2 to TRBJ2-2; 8 nucleotides agree with TRBD2. The CDR3 has 16 amino acids. Germline values: CDR1 SGHTA, CDR2 FQGNSA. V was pared by 4 bases and J by 1 base, with 5 bases of the junction left unmatched.

The gene calls are TRBV6-6 and TRBJ2-3, with no clear D. Trimming took 8 bases from V and 0 from J, leaving 12 bases between them. CDR1 and CDR2 (germline): MNHNY, SVGAGI (reference sequence). The CDR3 has 14 residues. This CDR3 is CASAWGSSTDTQYF. In DNA, the CDR3 is TGTGCCAGCGCCTGGGGATCTAGCACAGATACGCAGTATTTT.

The V call is TRBV28, the J call TRBJ1-5; 8 positions agree with TRBD1. There are 14 residues in the CDR3. Germline V lookup: CDR1 MDHEN, CDR2 SYDVKM. Germline trimming cut 2 bases from V and 6 bases from J; bases unmatched to any gene: 3. This chain's CDR3 is CASSLPQGAQPQHF. DNA for the CDR3: TGTGCCAGCAGTTTACCCCAGGGGGCTCAGCCCCAGCATTTT. Variable domain in full (rest from reference TRBV28 and TRBJ1-5): DVKVTQSSRYLVKRTGEKVFLECVQDMDHENMFWYRQDPGLGLRLIYFSYDVKMKEKGDIPEGYSVSREKKERFSLILESASTNQTSMYLCASSLPQGAQPQHFGDGTRLSIL.

This chain joins TRBV19 and TRBJ2-2; D ambiguous. The CDR3 runs to 11 residues. Trimming removed 8 bases from V and 7 bases from J, with 8 bases in between. Germline-derived CDR1 and CDR2 are LNHDA and SQIVND (reference sequence). CDR3 amino acids: CASWGNGELFF. DNA of the CDR3: TGTGCCAGTTGGGGAAACGGGGAGCTGTTTTTT.

The chain links TRBV2 to TRBJ2-2, with 7 bases identical to TRBD1. The V and J ends lost 6 bases and 3 bases, in that order; junction bases with no gene match: 7. Per germline, CDR1 SNHLY and CDR2 FYNNEI. This CDR3 has 15 residues. The CDR3 sequence is CASSAGTADTGELFF. In nucleotides, the CDR3 is TGTGCCAGCAGCGCCGGGACAGCTGACACCGGGGAGCTGTTTTTT.

Concerning this clone: Other DNA sequences in this specimen translate into the identical CDR3. CDR3 region: CASSLQGSSYNEQFF. The CDR3 DNA is TGTGCCAGCAGCTTACAGGGAAGCTCCTACAATGAGCAGTTCTTC. The V gene is TRBV11-3, the J gene TRBJ2-1, with a tentative D call TRBD1 (5 bases). The CDR3 spans 15 residues. CDR1 is SGHNT and CDR2 is YENEEA in the germline V gene. Trimming pared 2 bases from V and 0 bases from J, leaving 8 bases between.

The V gene is TRBV4-1, the J gene TRBJ1-1, with 10 bases identical to TRBD1. V was pared by 3 bases and J by 5 bases, with 9 bases of the junction left unmatched. Germline V gene data show CDR1 as MGHRA and CDR2 as YSYEKL. The CDR3 is 16 amino acids. The CDR3 DNA reads TGCGCCAGCAGCCAGAGGGGACAGGGGAGACGGACTGAAGCTTTCTTT. Its protein product is CASSQRGQGRRTEAFF.

The chain links TRBV29-1 to TRBJ1-2, with D possibly matching TRBD1 (6 bases). The CDR3 contains 15 residues. Germline lookup yields CDR1 SQVTM and CDR2 ANQGSEA. V dropped 6 bases and J dropped 7 bases, with 24 bases sitting between them. The CDR3 region is CSVAFRTVAGGGYTF. DNA for the CDR3: TGCAGCGTAGCTTTCCGGACAGTTGCAGGTGGTGGCTACACCTTC.

The chain combines TRBV25-1 with TRBJ2-1; D gene unclear. CDR1 is MGHDK and CDR2 is SYGVNS in the germline V gene. Between the trimmed V and J ends, which lost 7 bases and 15 bases, there was a span of 19 bases. This CDR3 is built from 12 residues. The CDR3 protein is CASTTHGPRWFF. In DNA form, the CDR3 reads TGTGCCAGCACCACCCACGGTCCTCGTTGGTTCTTC.

The sample holds many counts of this clone. The chain links TRBV2 to TRBJ1-5; D unresolved. CDR1 is SNHLY and CDR2 is FYNNEI in the germline V gene. The CDR3 is 15 amino acids. V gave up 3 bases and J gave up 0 bases, with 9 bases separating them. CDR3 loop: CASSDDGLSNQPQHF. CDR3 nucleotides: TGTGCCAGCAGTGATGACGGACTTAGCAATCAGCCCCAGCATTTT.

The rearrangement joins TRBV7-9 to TRBJ1-2; unclear D gene. The CDR3 runs to 13 residues. Trimming removed 1 base at V and 8 bases at J, with 11 bases between. CDR1 is SEHNR, CDR2 FQNEAQ, per germline (reference sequence). DNA for the CDR3: TGTGCCAGCAGCTTAGTCGGGGTCGAAGGCTACACCTTC. Protein product: CASSLVGVEGYTF.

The chain recombines TRBV11-3 with TRBJ2-1; D uncertain. The CDR3 loop spans 13 amino acids. V lost 1 base and J lost 7, with 8 bases in between. Germline-derived CDR1 and CDR2 are SGHNT and YENEEA. CDR3 sequence (DNA): TGTGCCAGCAGCTTAGGGCCAGAAAATGAGCAGTTCTTC. Amino acids: CASSLGPENEQFF.

This chain links TRBV28 with TRBJ1-1; 8 nucleotides agree with TRBD1. Germline V gives CDR1 MDHEN, CDR2 SYDVKM. CDR3 length: 13 residues. V dropped 8 bases and J dropped 10; count of bases not matched to a gene: 12. The CDR3 bases are TGTGCCAGCTTTCGTGGACAGGGACACGTAGCTTTCTTT. This encodes CASFRGQGHVAFF.

The chain uses TRBV27 and TRBJ2-2; 7 nucleotides match TRBD2. The V and J ends lost 5 bases and 1 base, in that order; junction bases with no gene match: 4. The CDR3 covers 15 residues. Germline V gene sequence: CDR1 MNHEY, CDR2 SMNVEV (reference sequence). CDR3 DNA sequence: TGTGCCAGCAGTACGGAGCGGGAGAACACCGGGGAGCTGTTTTTT. The encoded protein is CASSTERENTGELFF.

The chain couples TRBV7-9 to TRBJ2-2; either TRBD1 or TRBD2 may supply D (6 bases each). CDR1 is SEHNR, CDR2 FQNEAQ, per germline (reference sequence). This CDR3 contains 17 residues. The ends were cut back, 6 bases at V and 1 base at J, with 18 bases in the middle. CDR3: CASSQRGVAENTGELFF. CDR3 DNA sequence: TGTGCCAGCAGTCAAAGGGGGGTAGCGGAGAACACCGGGGAGCTGTTTTTT.

J is TRBJ2-1 and V is TRBV2, with D hard to call. This CDR3 has 12 residues. Germline assignment: CDR1 SNHLY and CDR2 FYNNEI. Trimming shortened V by 6 bases and J by 3 bases, and 6 bases separated the two germline ends. Written as DNA, the CDR3 is TGTGCCAGCAGGGCAGACTACAATGAGCAGTTCTTC. It yields the protein CASRADYNEQFF.